The present T cell receptor (beta chain) was sequenced within a study of shared clonotypes between healthy human individuals. Study-wide points: Rarefaction showed sorted-subset sequencing was incomplete despite large depth. Naive subsets usually exceeded memory subsets in estimated richness. Non-shared clonotypes showed lower generation probabilities than clonotypes common to all four donors.

Of note for this clone: Its cognate antigen is unknown.

Once extracted for a subset, genomic DNA was divided evenly among several immunoSEQ plates. The method was immunoSEQ multiplex PCR; TCRdb's version includes in-frame clones alone and lacks a portion of them. Among 300,000 to 400,000 clones, roughly 70% were seen once, and the ten largest hold 9% to 12%. Trimming shortened V by 0 bases and J by 4 bases, and 12 bases separated the two germline ends. The length of the CDR3 is 15 residues. Germline assignment: CDR1 LGHNA and CDR2 YSLEER. The sample comprised memory CD4+ T cells sorted from blood. Indicated subset: CD45RA-negative fraction. V is TRBV4-3 and J is TRBJ1-2; no clear D gene. The origin of this receptor is a man younger than 40 in good health. CDR3 region: CASSQEGHTPYGYTF. DNA for the CDR3: TGCGCCAGCAGCCAAGAGGGTCACACGCCCTATGGCTACACCTTC.